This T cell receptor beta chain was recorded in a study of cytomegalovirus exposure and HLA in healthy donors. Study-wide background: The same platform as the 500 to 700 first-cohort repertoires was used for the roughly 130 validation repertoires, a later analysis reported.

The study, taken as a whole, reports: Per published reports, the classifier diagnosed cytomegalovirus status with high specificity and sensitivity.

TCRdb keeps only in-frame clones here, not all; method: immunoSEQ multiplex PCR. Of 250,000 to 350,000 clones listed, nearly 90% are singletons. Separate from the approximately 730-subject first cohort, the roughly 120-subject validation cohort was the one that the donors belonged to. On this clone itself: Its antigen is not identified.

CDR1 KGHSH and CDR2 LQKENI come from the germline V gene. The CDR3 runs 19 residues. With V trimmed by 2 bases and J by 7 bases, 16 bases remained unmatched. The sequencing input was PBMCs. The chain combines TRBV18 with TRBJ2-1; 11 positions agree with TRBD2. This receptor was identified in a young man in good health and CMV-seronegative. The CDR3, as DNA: TGTGCCAGCTCACCAAGAACGTTAGCGGGGGGGCTCGTTCAGAATGAGCAGTTCTTC. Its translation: CASSPRTLAGGLVQNEQFF.